A selection of T cell receptor beta chains follows, all from one sample in a study of T cell changes during pregnancy in multiple sclerosis. Method: immunoSEQ multiplex PCR; TCRdb's copy keeps in-frame clones and lacks some. Of more than 40,000 clones in the sample, about 89% were seen once. Sequencing used CD4+ T cells from peripheral blood mononuclear cells, obtained in the first trimester of pregnancy. The receptors here all came from a female donor with multiple sclerosis, enrolled in a pregnancy study. The CDR3 runs from the conserved cysteine through the conserved F or W. D genes are given only for firm matches. Expanded clones get a size class; other rows say once, few or many, or leave the size out.

TRBJ2-6 | TRBV13 | . | . | TGTGCCAGCAGCTTGGAAATAGGGGGAACTGGGGCCAACGTCCTGACTTTC | CASSLEIGGTGANVLTF
TRBJ2-1 | TRBV5-4 | . | . | TGTGCCAGCAGCTTGGGGAGGTCCGGGACTGGGAAGCAGTTCTTC | CASSLGRSGTGKQFF
TRBJ2-1 | TRBV7-9 | TRBD1 | . | TGTGCCAGCAGCTCTACAGGGGCTATCGATGAGCAGTTCTTC | CASSSTGAIDEQFF
TRBJ2-7 | TRBV4-2 | TRBD2 | . | TGTGCCAGCAGCCAAGGAGGGACTACCTACGAGCAGTACTTC | CASSQGGTTYEQYF
TRBJ2-1 | TRBV2 | . | . | TGTGCCAGCAGAGGGGGGGTGTCTGTGGTATACTACAATGAGCAGTTCTTC | CASRGGVSVVYYNEQFF
TRBJ1-5 | TRBV4-2 | TRBD1 | . | TGTGCCAGCAGTCGGGACAGGGGAAGCAATCAGCCCCAGCATTTT | CASSRDRGSNQPQHF
TRBJ2-5 | TRBV5-1 | . | . | TGCGCCAGCAGCCTAGACTCCGGTCAAGAGACCCAGTACTTC | CASSLDSGQETQYF
TRBJ2-7 | TRBV27 | . | . | TGTGCCAGCAGTTTACGGTTTGGGGGCGGGAGTGGAACCGAGCAGTACTTC | CASSLRFGGGSGTEQYF
TRBJ2-3 | TRBV29-1 | TRBD1 | . | TGCAGCGTCGTGGACAGGAGCAAAAGCACAGATACGCAGTATTTT | CSVVDRSKSTDTQYF
TRBJ2-1 | TRBV6-4 | TRBD2 | . | TGTGCCAGCAGTAGGACTAGCGGGGGGCCCTACAATGAGCAGTTCTTC | CASSRTSGGPYNEQFF
TRBJ1-5 | TRBV28 | . | few | TGTGCCAGCTTTGGGCAGTATCGTCAGCCCCAGCATTTT | CASFGQYRQPQHF
TRBJ2-3 | TRBV25-1 | . | . | TGTGCCAGCAGTGAATTTCGGGTAGGAGATACGCAGTATTTT | CASSEFRVGDTQYF
TRBJ2-3 | TRBV7-3 | TRBD2 | . | TGTGCCAGCAGCTCAACCGGGGGCGCGGGAGGCCGCACAGATACGCAGTATTTT | CASSSTGGAGGRTDTQYF
TRBJ2-2 | TRBV28 | TRBD1 | . | TGTGCCAGCAGTTTGCTGGGACAGGGGGCCGGGGAGCTGTTTTTT | CASSLLGQGAGELFF
TRBJ2-3 | TRBV18 | . | . | TGTGCCAGCTCACCAGGGACTAGCACAGATACGCAGTATTTT | CASSPGTSTDTQYF
TRBJ1-2 | TRBV28 | . | . | TGTGCCAGCACCCTGGGGGCATTGAACTATGGCTACACCTTC | CASTLGALNYGYTF
TRBJ2-7 | TRBV4-3 | TRBD1 | once | TGCGCCAGCAGCCGGACAGGGTATTTTGCCGAGCAGTACTTC | CASSRTGYFAEQYF
TRBJ1-2 | TRBV19 | . | . | TGTGCCAGTAGCAACAACGGGAACTATGGCTACACCTTC | CASSNNGNYGYTF
TRBJ2-1 | TRBV10-3 | . | once | TGTGCCAGCGCTGGACAGTCCTCCTACAATGAGCAGTTCTTC | CASAGQSSYNEQFF
TRBJ2-4 | TRBV27 | . | . | TGTGCCAGCAGTTTATGGGGGGGGGCAGCCAAAAACATTCAGTACTTC | CASSLWGGAAKNIQYF
TRBJ2-3 | TRBV5-1 | TRBD2 | . | TGCGCCAGCAGCTTGGCCGATAGGGGGAGGACTAGCGGCCACACAGATACGCAGTATTTT | CASSLADRGRTSGHTDTQYF
TRBJ2-5 | TRBV2 | . | . | TGTGCCAGCAGTGAAGGTAGGAGCGGAGGCCAGAAGACCCAGTACTTC | CASSEGRSGGQKTQYF
TRBJ1-2 | TRBV19 | . | . | TGTGCCACCAATACGGGGGGCAGTGTCAACTATGGCTACACCTTC | CATNTGGSVNYGYTF
TRBJ1-4 | TRBV7-2 | TRBD1 | . | TGTGCCAGCAGCTACAGGGGTGAAAAACTGTTTTTT | CASSYRGEKLFF
TRBJ2-7 | TRBV4-1 | TRBD2 | . | TGCGCCAGCAGCCAAGATCTAGTTACTAGCGGGAGTCTTTACGAGCAGTACTTC | CASSQDLVTSGSLYEQYF
TRBJ2-3 | TRBV7-3 | TRBD1 | . | TGTGCCAGCAGCTCCGGGACAGGGGGTATCACAGATACGCAGTATTTT | CASSSGTGGITDTQYF
TRBJ2-5 | TRBV29-1 | TRBD2 | . | TGCAGCGCTGGGGGTAGCGGGCCGGAGACCCAGTACTTC | CSAGGSGPETQYF
TRBJ2-1 | TRBV29-1 | TRBD1 | . | TGCAGCGTCGCTCGGGACAGGGCCTCCAATGAGCAGTTCTTC | CSVARDRASNEQFF
TRBJ2-3 | TRBV4-1 | . | . | TGCGCCAGCAGCCAAGTGGGCCGGAGTGAGGGAAGGGATACGCAGTATTTT | CASSQVGRSEGRDTQYF
TRBJ1-3 | TRBV5-6 | . | once | TGTGCCAGCAGCTGGGGAGTGGCAGCTGGAAACACCATATATTTT | CASSWGVAAGNTIYF
TRBJ2-1 | TRBV7-9 | TRBD2 | . | TGTGCCAGCAGCAAGAGACTAGCGGGAGCTTTCTACAATGAGCAGTTCTTC | CASSKRLAGAFYNEQFF
TRBJ2-7 | TRBV5-4 | . | once | TGTGCCAGCAGCTCTCGGCAGGGAATGTCCTACGAGCAGTACTTC | CASSSRQGMSYEQYF
TRBJ2-1 | TRBV19 | TRBD2 | . | TGTGCCAGTAGTGTAGCGGGGATGGGGCAGTTCTTC | CASSVAGMGQFF
TRBJ1-2 | TRBV15 | TRBD1 | . | TGTGCCACATCGACAGGGGGCGGCTATGGCTACACCTTC | CATSTGGGYGYTF
TRBJ1-1 | TRBV19 | . | few | TGTGCCAGTAGTATGCGGAGCACTGAAGCTTTCTTT | CASSMRSTEAFF
TRBJ2-1 | TRBV9 | TRBD2 | . | TGTGCCAGCAGCGTAGGGGCGGGAGGGCCCAATGAGCAGTTCTTC | CASSVGAGGPNEQFF
TRBJ2-1 | TRBV18 | . | . | TGTGCCAGCCTACCGCGGGAAAGCTCCTACAATGAGCAGTTCTTC | CASLPRESSYNEQFF
TRBJ2-1 | TRBV7-2 | . | . | TGTGCCAGCAGCTTAGCCAGCCGAGGCTCCTCCTACAATGAGCAGTTCTTC | CASSLASRGSSYNEQFF
TRBJ2-1 | TRBV19 | . | . | TGTGCCAGTAGTATAGATCTAGTGACAGCTAACAATGAGCAGTTCTTC | CASSIDLVTANNEQFF
TRBJ1-1 | TRBV6-1 | . | . | TGTGCCAGCAGTGTCTTATTGGGGGGGGACACTGAAGCTTTCTTT | CASSVLLGGDTEAFF
TRBJ2-7 | TRBV7-2 | TRBD1 | . | TGTGCCAGCAGCTTAGCGTCGCAGGGGGCATCCTACGAGCAGTACTTC | CASSLASQGASYEQYF
TRBJ2-7 | TRBV27 | . | few | TGTGCCAGCAGCCCTAGCGTCGGGCCGTACGAGCAGTACTTC | CASSPSVGPYEQYF
TRBJ2-7 | TRBV2 | . | . | TGTGCCAGCAGTGTTGGGGGGTCTAGCTCCTACGAGCAGTACTTC | CASSVGGSSSYEQYF
TRBJ2-7 | TRBV29-1 | . | . | TGCAGCGTTAAGCTCTCGCTCTCCTACGAGCAGTACTTC | CSVKLSLSYEQYF
TRBJ2-1 | TRBV7-9 | . | . | TGTGCCAGCAGCTTAGATTTTCAGGGTGACGGTGAGCAGTTCTTC | CASSLDFQGDGEQFF
TRBJ2-5 | TRBV18 | TRBD1 | . | TGTGCCAGCTCACCCCTGGGACAGGGAGAGACCCAGTACTTC | CASSPLGQGETQYF
TRBJ2-7 | TRBV6-5 | . | . | TGTGCCAGCATAGCCCCGGGTCGGGACTACGAGCAGTACTTC | CASIAPGRDYEQYF
TRBJ2-3 | TRBV4-2 | TRBD2 | . | TGTGCCAGCAGCCAAGGTAGCGGGACCAGCGCGGATACGCAGTATTTT | CASSQGSGTSADTQYF
TRBJ1-5 | TRBV6-6 | . | . | TGTGCCAGCAGTGAGACAGGCGCTAGCAATCAGCCCCAGCATTTT | CASSETGASNQPQHF
TRBJ1-2 | TRBV7-2 | . | few | TGTGCCAGCAGCTCTTGGACAGATGGTGGCTACACCTTC | CASSSWTDGGYTF